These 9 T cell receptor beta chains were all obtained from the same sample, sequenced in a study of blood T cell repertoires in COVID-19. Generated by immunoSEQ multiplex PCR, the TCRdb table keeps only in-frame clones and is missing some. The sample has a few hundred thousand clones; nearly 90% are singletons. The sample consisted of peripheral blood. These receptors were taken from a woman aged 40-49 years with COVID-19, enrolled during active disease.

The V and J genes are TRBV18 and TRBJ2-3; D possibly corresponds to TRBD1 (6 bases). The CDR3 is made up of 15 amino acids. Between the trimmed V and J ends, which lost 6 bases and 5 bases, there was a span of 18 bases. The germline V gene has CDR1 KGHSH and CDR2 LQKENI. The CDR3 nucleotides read TGTGCCAGCTCCGTCCTCATAGGGGGTCAAGATACGCAGTATTTT. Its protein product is CASSVLIGGQDTQYF. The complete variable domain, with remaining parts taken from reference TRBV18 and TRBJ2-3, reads NAGVMQNPRHLVRRRGQEARLRCSPMKGHSHVYWYRQLPEEGLKFMVYLQKENIIDESGMPKERFSAEFPKEGPSILRIQQVVRGDSAAYFCASSVLIGGQDTQYFGPGTRLTVL.

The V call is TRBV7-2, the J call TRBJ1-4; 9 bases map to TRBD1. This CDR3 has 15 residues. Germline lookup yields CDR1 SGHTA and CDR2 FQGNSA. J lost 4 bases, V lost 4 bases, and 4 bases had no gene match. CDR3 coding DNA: TGTGCCAGCAGCTCACGACAGGGGGATAATGAAAAACTGTTTTTT. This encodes CASSSRQGDNEKLFF.

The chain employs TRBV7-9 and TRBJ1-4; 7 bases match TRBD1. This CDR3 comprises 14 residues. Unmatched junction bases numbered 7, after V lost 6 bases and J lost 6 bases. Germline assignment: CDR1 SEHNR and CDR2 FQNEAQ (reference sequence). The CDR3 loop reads CASRRRGLDEKLFF. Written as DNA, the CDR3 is TGTGCCAGCAGGCGTAGGGGGCTAGATGAAAAACTGTTTTTT. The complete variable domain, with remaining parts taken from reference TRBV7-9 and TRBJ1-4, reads DTGVSQNPRHKITKRGQNVTFRCDPISEHNRLYWYRQTLGQGPEFLTYFQNEAQLEKSRLLSDRFSAERPKGSFSTLEIQRTEQGDSAMYLCASRRRGLDEKLFFGSGTQLSVL.

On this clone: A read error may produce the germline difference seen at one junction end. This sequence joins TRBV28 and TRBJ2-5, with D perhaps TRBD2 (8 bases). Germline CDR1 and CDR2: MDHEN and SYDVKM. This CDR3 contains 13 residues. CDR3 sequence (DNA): TGTGCCAGCAGTCCGGGAGGGACAGAGGCCCAGTACTTC. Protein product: CASSPGGTEAQYF.

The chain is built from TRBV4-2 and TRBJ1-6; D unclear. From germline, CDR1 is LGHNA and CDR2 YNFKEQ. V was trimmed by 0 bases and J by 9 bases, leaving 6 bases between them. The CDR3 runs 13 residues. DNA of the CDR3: TGTGCCAGCAGCCAAGATTCCATTTCACCCCTCCACTTT. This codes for CASSQDSISPLHF.

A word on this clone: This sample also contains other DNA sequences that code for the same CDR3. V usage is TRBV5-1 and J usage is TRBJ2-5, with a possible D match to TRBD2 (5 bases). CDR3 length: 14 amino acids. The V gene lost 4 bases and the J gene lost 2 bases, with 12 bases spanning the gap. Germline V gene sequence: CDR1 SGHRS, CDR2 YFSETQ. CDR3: CASSPGTAQETQYF. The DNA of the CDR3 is TGCGCCAGCAGCCCGGGAACAGCACAAGAGACCCAGTACTTC.

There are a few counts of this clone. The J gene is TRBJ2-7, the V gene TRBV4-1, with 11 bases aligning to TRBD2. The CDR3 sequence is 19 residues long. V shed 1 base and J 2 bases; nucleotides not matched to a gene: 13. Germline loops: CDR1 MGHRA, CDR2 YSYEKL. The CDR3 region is CASSQVAGLAGRDPYEQYF. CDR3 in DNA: TGCGCCAGCAGCCAAGTCGCCGGACTAGCGGGCAGGGACCCCTACGAGCAGTACTTC.

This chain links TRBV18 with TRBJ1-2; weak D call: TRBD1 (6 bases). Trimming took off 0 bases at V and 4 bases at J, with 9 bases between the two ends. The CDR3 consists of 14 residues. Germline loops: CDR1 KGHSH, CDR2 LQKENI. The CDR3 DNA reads TGTGCCAGCTCACCACCCCAGGGGCTCTATGGCTACACCTTC. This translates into CASSPPQGLYGYTF.

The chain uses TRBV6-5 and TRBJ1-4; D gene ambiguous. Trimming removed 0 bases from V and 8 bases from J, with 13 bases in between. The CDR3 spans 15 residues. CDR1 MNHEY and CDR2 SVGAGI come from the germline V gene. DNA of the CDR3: TGTGCCAGCAGTTACTCGACATCGCAATCAGAAAAACTGTTTTTT. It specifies CASSYSTSQSEKLFF.